The 25 T cell receptor beta chains given below trace back to one sample, sequenced in a study of OX40 agonist ivuxolimab in advanced cancers. Clones were read by immunoSEQ multiplex PCR, and TCRdb kept only the in-frame ones, dropping some. Seen here are about 45,000 clones, around 84% observed once, and the top ten hold approximately 16%. Sequenced material: CD4+ or CD8+ T cells sorted from blood, taken in a trial of the OX40 agonist ivuxolimab. Receptor source: an adult with an advanced solid tumor such as melanoma, head and neck, liver or kidney cancer.

This rearrangement joins TRBV7-9 to TRBJ1-2; no clear D gene. The CDR3 is made up of 14 amino acids. In germline, CDR1 is SEHNR, CDR2 FQNEAQ (reference sequence). The germline V and J ends were trimmed by 2 bases and 3 bases, with 10 bases remaining between them. The CDR3 DNA is TGTGCCAGCAGCTTACTAGGACTCGACTATGGCTACACCTTC. Its protein product is CASSLLGLDYGYTF.

The chain employs TRBV4-1 and TRBJ2-1; D is perhaps TRBD2 (5 bases). The CDR3 contains 13 residues. V shed 0 bases and J shed 10 bases, with 10 bases lying between them. CDR1 and CDR2 (germline): MGHRA, YSYEKL. The CDR3 spells CASSQDPGSEQFF. The CDR3 DNA is TGCGCCAGCAGCCAAGACCCGGGATCAGAGCAGTTCTTC.

The chain recombines TRBV7-8 with TRBJ2-7; the match to TRBD2 covers 14 bases. This CDR3 spans 16 amino acids. Germline CDR1 and CDR2: SGHVS and FQNEAQ. V was pared by 5 bases and J by 1 base, with 4 bases of the junction left unmatched. DNA for the CDR3: TGTGCCAGCAGCCGACTAGCGGGAGGGTTGTCCTACGAGCAGTACTTC. Protein product: CASSRLAGGLSYEQYF.

The chain carries TRBV11-3 and TRBJ2-3; D is unresolved. V was shortened by 8 bases and J by 0 bases, with 12 bases between the two germline ends. The CDR3 contains 14 residues. Per germline, CDR1 SGHNT and CDR2 YENEEA. CDR3 protein: CASSGYISTDTQYF. CDR3 coding DNA: TGTGCCAGCTCCGGGTACATTAGCACAGATACGCAGTATTTT.

In DNA, the CDR3 is TGTGCCAGCAGCCAAGTGGGATTTTCCGAGATTTTTGTTAATGAGCAGTTCTTC. Translating it yields CASSQVGFSEIFVNEQFF. V gene TRBV14 combines with J gene TRBJ2-1; D not resolved. Germline V gene data show CDR1 as SGHDN and CDR2 as FVKESK. There are 18 residues in the CDR3. Trimming left V 1 base short and J 7 bases short, with 23 bases between.

This chain connects TRBV7-8 to TRBJ2-1; 8 nucleotides align to TRBD2. V was clipped by 7 bases and J by 3 bases; unmatched bases: 23. Germline CDR1 is SGHVS and CDR2 is FQNEAQ. This CDR3 has 20 residues. The CDR3 sequence: CASTPLDGGASQANYNEQFF. The CDR3 nucleotides read TGTGCCAGCACCCCCCTCGACGGGGGGGCATCACAAGCCAACTACAATGAGCAGTTCTTC.

The rearrangement uses TRBV5-1 and TRBJ1-1; 11 bases are shared with TRBD1. V was clipped by 3 bases and J by 7 bases; unmatched bases: 5. The CDR3 sequence is 14 residues long. In germline, CDR1 is SGHRS, CDR2 YFSETQ. The CDR3 DNA follows: TGCGCCAGCAGCTCGGGACAGGGGGTCCTTGAAGCTTTCTTT. This codes for CASSSGQGVLEAFF.

The genes are TRBV10-2 and TRBJ1-2; tentatively, D is TRBD1 (5 bases). In germline, CDR1 is WSHSY, CDR2 SAAADI. V shed 2 bases and J shed 4 bases, with 14 bases lying between them. The CDR3 totals 15 residues. The CDR3 DNA reads TGCGCCAGCAGTGAGCTGGGGGACTCTGGCTATGGCTACACCTTC. Its translation is CASSELGDSGYGYTF.

The chain links TRBV7-9 to TRBJ1-1; D is perhaps TRBD1 (6 bases). Trimming left V 7 bases short and J 0 bases short, with 15 bases between. Germline V gives CDR1 SEHNR, CDR2 FQNEAQ (reference sequence). CDR3 length: 15 residues. The CDR3 sequence: CASNEWEGVNTEAFF. Here the CDR3 DNA reads TGTGCCAGCAACGAATGGGAGGGGGTGAACACTGAAGCTTTCTTT.

V is TRBV7-8 and J is TRBJ2-7, with D possibly matching TRBD2 (6 bases). The CDR3 sequence is 15 residues long. Germline V gene lookup returns CDR1 SGHVS and CDR2 FQNEAQ. V was clipped by 1 base and J by 3 bases, with 13 bases between them. This CDR3 is CASSLVLGLGYEQYF. CDR3 bases: TGTGCCAGCAGCTTAGTTTTGGGACTCGGCTACGAGCAGTACTTC.

The genes are TRBV9 and TRBJ1-6; TRBD1 is a possible D gene (5 bases). The CDR3 length is 17 residues. CDR1 is SGDLS and CDR2 is YYNGEE in the germline V gene. V was pared by 0 bases and J by 12 bases, with 22 bases between. The CDR3 bases are TGTGCCAGCAGCGTAGGGAACCGGGACCGCCAGGGCAGACCCCTCCACTTT. Protein: CASSVGNRDRQGRPLHF. The whole variable domain, filled in from reference TRBV9 and TRBJ1-6, reads DSGVTQTPKHLITATGQRVTLRCSPRSGDLSVYWYQQSLDQGLQFLIQYYNGEERAKGNILERFSAQQFPDLHSELNLSSLELGDSALYFCASSVGNRDRQGRPLHFGNGTRLTVT.

The chain combines TRBV5-6 with TRBJ1-2; the match to TRBD1 covers 8 bases. The CDR3 length is 13 residues. V lost 0 bases and J lost 6; bases outside the gene matches: 1. CDR1 is SGHDT and CDR2 is YYEEEE in the germline V gene. For the CDR3, the DNA is TGTGCCAGCAGCTTGGGACAGGGGAATGGCTACACCTTC. As protein: CASSLGQGNGYTF.

This rearrangement joins TRBV11-2 to TRBJ1-1; the D is unclear. The CDR3 consists of 16 residues. CDR1 is SGHAT, CDR2 FQNNGV, per germline. Deletions cut 2 bases from V and 5 bases from J, with 18 bases between. The CDR3 DNA sequence: TGTGCCAGCAGCTTACGTGAGAGAGGGTTTCTGACTGAAGCTTTCTTT. Translation gives CASSLRERGFLTEAFF.

CDR3 loop: CASTQGASYGYTF. The CDR3 DNA follows: TGTGCCAGCACCCAGGGGGCTTCCTATGGCTACACCTTC. The rearrangement links TRBV5-6 to TRBJ1-2; TRBD1 matches at 8 bases. This CDR3 region has 13 residues. Germline V gene data show CDR1 as SGHDT and CDR2 as YYEEEE. The trim removed 6 bases at V and 4 bases at J, leaving 5 bases unmatched.

The chain carries TRBV28 and TRBJ2-1, with 8 bases fitting TRBD2. Germline V CDR1 and CDR2: MDHEN, SYDVKM. The CDR3 sequence is 15 residues long. Germline trimming cut 3 bases from V and 3 bases from J; bases unmatched to any gene: 4. For the CDR3, the DNA is TGTGCCAGCAGTTTGTTACTAGCGGACTACAATGAGCAGTTCTTC. Encoded protein: CASSLLLADYNEQFF.

In DNA, the CDR3 is TGCGCCAGCAGTGGGGGGACTAGCGGGAGTTGGGAGACCCAGTACTTC. It yields the protein CASSGGTSGSWETQYF. V gene TRBV10-1 combines with J gene TRBJ2-5; 14 nucleotides agree with TRBD2. V lost 4 bases, J lost 5 bases, and 6 bases stayed unmatched. The CDR3 is 16 amino acids. Per the germline V gene, CDR1 is WNHNN and CDR2 is SYGVQD (reference sequence).

The chain couples TRBV7-8 to TRBJ2-5, with 7 bases identical to TRBD2. The J call may be wrong; the DNA end is better matched by TRBJ2-7. The length of the CDR3 is 14 residues. In germline, CDR1 is SGHVS, CDR2 FQNEAQ. CDR3 nucleotides: TGTGCCAGCAGCTTCCGGGGGGAGGCCTACGAGCAGTACTTC. Its protein product is CASSFRGEAYEQYF.

The gene calls are TRBV28 and TRBJ1-2; no definite D call. This CDR3 has 12 residues. CDR1 and CDR2 from the germline V gene are MDHEN and SYDVKM. Here the CDR3 DNA reads TGTGGGACTAACAATGCTAACTATGGCTACACCTTC. Amino acid sequence: CGTNNANYGYTF.

This clone has a handful of counts. The V call is TRBV19, the J call TRBJ2-1; D is uncertain. Germline V lookup: CDR1 LNHDA, CDR2 SQIVND (reference sequence). This CDR3 comprises 14 residues. Trimming shortened V by 9 bases and J by 4 bases, and 16 bases separated the two germline ends. CDR3 amino acids: CASRAAGLYNEQFF. CDR3 DNA: TGTGCCAGCCGTGCGGCAGGATTATACAATGAGCAGTTCTTC.

The chain links TRBV5-6 to TRBJ2-7, with D possibly TRBD2 on 5 matching bases. This CDR3 contains 16 residues. The V gene lost 3 bases and the J gene lost 2 bases, with 18 bases spanning the gap. Germline-derived CDR1 and CDR2 are SGHDT and YYEEEE. The CDR3 loop reads CASSSRARATPYEQYF. The CDR3 DNA reads as TGTGCCAGCAGCTCCCGAGCGAGGGCCACCCCCTACGAGCAGTACTTC.

Concerning this clone itself: At one boundary the junction diverges from the germline segment, which might be a read error. V usage is TRBV20-1 and J usage is TRBJ2-7; D gene ambiguous. Germline CDR1 reads DFQATT; CDR2 reads SNEGSKA (reference sequence). This CDR3 spans 8 amino acids. The CDR3 loop is CSARDRIF. In nucleotides, the CDR3 is TGCAGTGCTAGAGATCGGATATTC.

This chain uses TRBV6-5 with TRBJ1-2; 8 bases align to TRBD1. The ends lost 2 bases at V and 3 bases at J; junction bases unmatched: 5. The length of the CDR3 is 15 residues. Germline CDR1 and CDR2: MNHEY and SVGAGI. The CDR3 protein is CASSYDDRGYYGYTF. CDR3 nucleotide sequence: TGTGCCAGCAGTTACGACGACAGGGGCTACTATGGCTACACCTTC.

The V gene is TRBV28, the J gene TRBJ2-3; 8 bases line up with TRBD2. The germline V gene encodes CDR1 MDHEN and CDR2 SYDVKM. Trimming took 2 bases from V and 5 from J; bases not matched to a gene: 12. This CDR3 comprises 17 residues. The CDR3 DNA follows: TGTGCCAGCAGTTTAGACGAGAGCGGGAGAGTGTTAGATACGCAGTATTTT. Its protein is CASSLDESGRVLDTQYF.

CDR3 coding DNA: TGTGCCAGCAGCTCTTTGCCAGATACGCAGTATTTT. Amino acid sequence: CASSSLPDTQYF. This chain links TRBV7-9 with TRBJ2-3, with D hard to call. The germline CDR1 and CDR2 sequences are SEHNR and FQNEAQ (reference sequence). CDR3 length: 12 residues. The V end lost 4 bases, the J end lost 4 bases, and 6 bases lay between the germline ends.

This clone was picked up a small number of times. V gene TRBV6-1 combines with J gene TRBJ1-2, with 9 bases identical to TRBD1. V lost 6 bases to trimming and J lost 0 bases; unmatched junction nucleotides: 5. This CDR3 spans 15 amino acids. Germline V gene lookup returns CDR1 MNHNS and CDR2 SASEGT. The CDR3 DNA reads TGTGCCAGCAGCCACGGACAGGGGCCTAACTATGGCTACACCTTC. This sequence encodes CASSHGQGPNYGYTF.